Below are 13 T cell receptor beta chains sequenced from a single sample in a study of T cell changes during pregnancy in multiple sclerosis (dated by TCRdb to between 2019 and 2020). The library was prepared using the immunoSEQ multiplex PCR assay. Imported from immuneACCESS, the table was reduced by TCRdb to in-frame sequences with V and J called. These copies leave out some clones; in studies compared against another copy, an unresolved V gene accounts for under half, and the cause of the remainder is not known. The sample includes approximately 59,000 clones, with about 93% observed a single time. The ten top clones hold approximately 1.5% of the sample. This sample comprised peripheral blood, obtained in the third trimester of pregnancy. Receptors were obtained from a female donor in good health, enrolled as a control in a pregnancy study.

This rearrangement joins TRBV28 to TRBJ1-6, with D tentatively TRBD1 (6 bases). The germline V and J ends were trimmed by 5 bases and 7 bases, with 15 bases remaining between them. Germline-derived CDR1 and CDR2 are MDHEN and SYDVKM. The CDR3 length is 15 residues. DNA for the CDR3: TGTGCCAGCAGTCCTTCAACAGGGACGAATTCACCCCTCCACTTT. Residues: CASSPSTGTNSPLHF.

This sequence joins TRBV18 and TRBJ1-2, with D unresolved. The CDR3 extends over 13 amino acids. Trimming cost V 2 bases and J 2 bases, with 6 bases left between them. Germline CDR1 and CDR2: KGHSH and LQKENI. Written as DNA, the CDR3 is TGTGCCAGCTCACCAAGCCAAAACTATGGCTACACCTTC. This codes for CASSPSQNYGYTF.

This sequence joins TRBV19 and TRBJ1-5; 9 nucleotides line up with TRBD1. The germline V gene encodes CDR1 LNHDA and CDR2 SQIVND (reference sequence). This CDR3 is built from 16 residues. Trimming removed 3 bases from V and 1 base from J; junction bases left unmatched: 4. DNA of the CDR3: TGTGCCAGTAGTATTCTCGACAGGGGGAGCAATCAGCCCCAGCATTTT. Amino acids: CASSILDRGSNQPQHF.

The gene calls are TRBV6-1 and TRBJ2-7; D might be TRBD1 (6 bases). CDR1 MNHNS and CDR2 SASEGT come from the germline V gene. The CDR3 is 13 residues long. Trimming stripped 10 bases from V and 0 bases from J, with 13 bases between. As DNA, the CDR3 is TGTGCCACCTCTGACAGGCTCTCCTACGAGCAGTACTTC. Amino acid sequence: CATSDRLSYEQYF.

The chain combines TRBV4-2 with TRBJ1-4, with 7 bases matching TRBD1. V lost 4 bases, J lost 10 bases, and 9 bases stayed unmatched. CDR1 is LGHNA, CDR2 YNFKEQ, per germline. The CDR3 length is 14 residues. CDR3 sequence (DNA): TGTGCCAGCAGCCTCGGACAGGATCCGCTAAAACTGTTTTTT. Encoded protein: CASSLGQDPLKLFF.

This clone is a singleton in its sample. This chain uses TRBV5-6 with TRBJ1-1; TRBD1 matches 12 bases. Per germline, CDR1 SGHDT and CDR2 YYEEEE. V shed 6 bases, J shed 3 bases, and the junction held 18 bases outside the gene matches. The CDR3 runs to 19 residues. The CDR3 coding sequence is TGTGCCAGCACCGCGGACCGTTTCGGGACAGGGGGCGCCGACACTGAAGCTTTCTTT. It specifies CASTADRFGTGGADTEAFF.

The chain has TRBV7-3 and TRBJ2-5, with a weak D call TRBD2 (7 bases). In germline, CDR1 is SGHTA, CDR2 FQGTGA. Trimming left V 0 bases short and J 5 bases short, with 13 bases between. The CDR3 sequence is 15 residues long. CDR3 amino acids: CASSLTGGRLETQYF. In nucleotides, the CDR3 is TGTGCCAGCAGCTTAACCGGGGGGCGCCTTGAGACCCAGTACTTC.

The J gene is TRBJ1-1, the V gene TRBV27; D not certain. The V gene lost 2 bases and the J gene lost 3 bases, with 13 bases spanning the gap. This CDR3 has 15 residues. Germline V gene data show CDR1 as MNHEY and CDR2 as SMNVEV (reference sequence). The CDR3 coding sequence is TGTGCCAGCAGTTTAATCTTAGGACTTGACACTGAAGCTTTCTTT. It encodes CASSLILGLDTEAFF.

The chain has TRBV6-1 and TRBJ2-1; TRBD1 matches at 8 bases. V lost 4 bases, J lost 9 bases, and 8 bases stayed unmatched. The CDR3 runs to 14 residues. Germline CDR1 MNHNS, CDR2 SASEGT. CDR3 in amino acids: CASSAIQGAGEQFF. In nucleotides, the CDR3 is TGTGCCAGCAGTGCGATCCAGGGGGCCGGTGAGCAGTTCTTC.

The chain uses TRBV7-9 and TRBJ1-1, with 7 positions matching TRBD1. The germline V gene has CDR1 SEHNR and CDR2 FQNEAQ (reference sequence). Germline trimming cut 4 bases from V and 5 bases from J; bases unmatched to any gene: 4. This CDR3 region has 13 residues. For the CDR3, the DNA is TGTGCCAGCAGCTCGACAGGGCTAACTGAAGCTTTCTTT. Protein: CASSSTGLTEAFF.

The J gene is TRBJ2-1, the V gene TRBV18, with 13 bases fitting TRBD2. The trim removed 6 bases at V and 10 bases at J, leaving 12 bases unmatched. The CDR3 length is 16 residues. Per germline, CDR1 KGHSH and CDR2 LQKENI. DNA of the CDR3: TGTGCCAGCTCCCCCACGGTACTAGCGGGGGGGCAGGAGCAGTTCTTC. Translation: CASSPTVLAGGQEQFF.

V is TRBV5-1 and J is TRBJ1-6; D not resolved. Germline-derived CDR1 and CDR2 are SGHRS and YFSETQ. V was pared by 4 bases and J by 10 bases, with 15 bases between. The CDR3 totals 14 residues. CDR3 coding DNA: TGCGCCAGCAGCGTGGGCACGGGGAACTCACCCCTCCACTTT. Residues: CASSVGTGNSPLHF. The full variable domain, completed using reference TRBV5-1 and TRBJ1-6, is KAGVTQTPRYLIKTRGQQVTLSCSPISGHRSVSWYQQTPGQGLQFLFEYFSETQRNKGNFPGRFSGRQFSNSRSEMNVSTLELGDSALYLCASSVGTGNSPLHFGNGTRLTVT.

CDR3 sequence (DNA): TGTGCCAGCAGCCCGACACGGAATGAGCAGTTCTTC. Amino acids: CASSPTRNEQFF. This chain connects TRBV6-1 to TRBJ2-1; D is ambiguous. V lost 6 bases and J lost 7, with 10 bases in between. This CDR3 is built from 12 residues. Germline V gives CDR1 MNHNS, CDR2 SASEGT.